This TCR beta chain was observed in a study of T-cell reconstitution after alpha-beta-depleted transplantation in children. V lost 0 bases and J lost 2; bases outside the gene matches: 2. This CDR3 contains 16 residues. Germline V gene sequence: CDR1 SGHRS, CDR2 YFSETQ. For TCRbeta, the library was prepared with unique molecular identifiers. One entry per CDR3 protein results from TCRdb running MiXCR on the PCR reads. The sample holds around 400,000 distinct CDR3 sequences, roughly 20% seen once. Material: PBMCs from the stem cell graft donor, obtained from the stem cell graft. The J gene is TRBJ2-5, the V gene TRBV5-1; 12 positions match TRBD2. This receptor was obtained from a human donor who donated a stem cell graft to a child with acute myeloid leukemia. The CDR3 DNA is TGCGCCAGCAGCTTGGTCACTAGCGGGAGGCAAGAGACCCAGTACTTC. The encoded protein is CASSLVTSGRQETQYF.